One sample yielded the 10 T cell receptor beta chains listed below, sequenced in a study of OX40 agonist ivuxolimab in advanced cancers. Measured with immunoSEQ multiplex PCR; TCRdb has only the in-frame clones, and not every one. The repertoire consists of tens of thousands of clones, with around nine tenths occurring once and the leading ten covering around a quarter. The source was CD4+ or CD8+ T cells sorted from blood, collected in a trial of the OX40 agonist ivuxolimab. These receptors originate from an adult with an advanced solid tumor such as melanoma, head and neck, liver or kidney cancer.

The V gene is TRBV27, the J gene TRBJ2-6, with D possibly matching TRBD2 (5 bases). This CDR3 is built from 16 residues. The germline V gene encodes CDR1 MNHEY and CDR2 SMNVEV (reference sequence). V lost 7 bases, J lost 4 bases, and 17 bases lay in between. CDR3 sequence reads: CASNWVFREGANVLTF. The CDR3 nucleotides are TGTGCCAGCAATTGGGTTTTCCGGGAAGGGGCCAACGTCCTGACTTTC.

The chain joins TRBV19 to TRBJ1-5, with TRBD1 matching 9 bases. The CDR3 has 14 residues. The V and J ends lost 11 bases and 4 bases, in that order; junction bases with no gene match: 9. Germline V gene sequence: CDR1 LNHDA, CDR2 SQIVND (reference sequence). CDR3 nucleotide sequence: TGTGCCGGGTTCCGGACAGGGGAGAATCAGCCCCAGCATTTT. Its protein product is CAGFRTGENQPQHF.

This chain joins TRBV6-5 and TRBJ1-1; tentatively, D is TRBD1 (6 bases). V gave up 5 bases and J gave up 8 bases, with 9 bases separating them. The germline CDR1 and CDR2 sequences are MNHEY and SVGAGI. The length of the CDR3 is 11 residues. In nucleotides, the CDR3 is TGTGCCAGCAGTCCCGGGACAGAAGCTTTCTTT. Translated, it gives CASSPGTEAFF.

CDR3 region: CASSLGVLAGGGETQYF. The CDR3 DNA sequence: TGTGCCAGCAGCTTAGGTGTCCTAGCGGGAGGTGGAGAGACCCAGTACTTC. V gene TRBV13 combines with J gene TRBJ2-5, with TRBD2 identical over 11 bases. The germline V gene encodes CDR1 PRHDT and CDR2 FYEKMQ (reference sequence). The CDR3 sequence is 17 residues long. Germline trimming cut 0 bases from V and 4 bases from J; bases unmatched to any gene: 7. Complete variable domain (other parts from reference TRBV13 and TRBJ2-5): AAGVIQSPRHLIKEKRETATLKCYPIPRHDTVYWYQQGPGQDPQFLISFYEKMQSDKGSIPDRFSAQQFSDYHSELNMSSLELGDSALYFCASSLGVLAGGGETQYFGPGTRLLVL.

With respect to this clone: At the DNA level, this CDR3 is encoded by other sequences in the same sample as well. The rearrangement uses TRBV10-3 and TRBJ2-7; the D gene is possibly TRBD1 (6 bases). Trimming left V 4 bases short and J 3 bases short, with 16 bases between. The germline V gene encodes CDR1 ENHRY and CDR2 SYGVKD. This CDR3 is built from 15 residues. The CDR3 region has the DNA TGTGCCATCAGTGCGACGGACAGATTTCTCTACGAGCAGTACTTC. It is translated as CAISATDRFLYEQYF.

The CDR3 DNA reads as TGTGCCAGCAGTTTAGACGGAAACTACTACGAGCAGTACTTC. This translates into CASSLDGNYYEQYF. V is TRBV28 and J is TRBJ2-7, with D unresolved. CDR1 is MDHEN, CDR2 SYDVKM, per germline. The ends were cut back, 2 bases at V and 3 bases at J, with 11 bases in the middle. The CDR3 is made up of 14 amino acids.

The chain recombines TRBV11-2 with TRBJ2-2; maybe TRBD1 (5 bases). This CDR3 spans 17 amino acids. Trimming removed 0 bases at V and 6 bases at J, with 17 bases between. Germline values: CDR1 SGHAT, CDR2 FQNNGV. CDR3 nucleotide sequence: TGTGCCAGCAGCTTAGATCATCAGGGCCCCAGGGCCGGGGAGCTGTTTTTT. This gives the protein CASSLDHQGPRAGELFF.

The chain joins TRBV2 to TRBJ2-7; D not resolved. The CDR3 covers 13 residues. The germline gives CDR1 SNHLY, CDR2 FYNNEI. Trimming shortened V by 6 bases and J by 5 bases, and 14 bases separated the two germline ends. The CDR3 reads CASSADPNDEQYF. The DNA for the CDR3 is TGTGCCAGCAGCGCGGACCCAAACGACGAGCAGTACTTC.

This clone was detected only a few times. This chain uses TRBV27 with TRBJ1-2; the match to TRBD1 covers 7 bases. V shed 6 bases and J 6 bases; nucleotides not matched to a gene: 1. The CDR3 runs 11 residues. The germline V gene has CDR1 MNHEY and CDR2 SMNVEV (reference sequence). CDR3 loop: CASSRGDGYTF. The CDR3 DNA is TGTGCCAGCAGCAGGGGGGATGGCTACACCTTC.

The chain couples TRBV13 to TRBJ1-4; D not certain. Between the trimmed V and J ends, which lost 5 bases and 8 bases, there was a span of 9 bases. The CDR3 has 12 amino acids. Germline assignment: CDR1 PRHDT and CDR2 FYEKMQ (reference sequence). The CDR3 nucleotides read TGTGCCAGCAGCAGGGAGGGAGAAAAACTGTTTTTT. Its translation: CASSREGEKLFF. The full variable domain, in which reference TRBV13 and TRBJ1-4 provide the parts outside the CDR3, is AAGVIQSPRHLIKEKRETATLKCYPIPRHDTVYWYQQGPGQDPQFLISFYEKMQSDKGSIPDRFSAQQFSDYHSELNMSSLELGDSALYFCASSREGEKLFFGSGTQLSVL.